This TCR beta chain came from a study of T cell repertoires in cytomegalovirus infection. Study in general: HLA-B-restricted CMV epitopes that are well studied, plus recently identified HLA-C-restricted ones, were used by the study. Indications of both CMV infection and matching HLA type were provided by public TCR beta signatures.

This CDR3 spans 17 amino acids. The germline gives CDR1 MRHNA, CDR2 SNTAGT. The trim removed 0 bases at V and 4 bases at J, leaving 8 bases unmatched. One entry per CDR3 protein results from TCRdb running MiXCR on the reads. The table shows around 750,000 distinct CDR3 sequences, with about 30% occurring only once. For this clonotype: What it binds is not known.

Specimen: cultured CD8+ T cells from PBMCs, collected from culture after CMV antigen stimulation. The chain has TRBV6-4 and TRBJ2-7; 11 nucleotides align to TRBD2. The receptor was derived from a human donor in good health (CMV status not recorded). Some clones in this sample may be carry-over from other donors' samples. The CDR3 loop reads CASSDSELAGAQYEQYV. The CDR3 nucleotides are TGTGCCAGCAGTGACTCCGAACTAGCGGGGGCCCAGTACGAGCAGTACGTC.